Sequencing of this TCR beta chain was carried out in a study of cytomegalovirus exposure and HLA in healthy donors. Study summary: Earlier work reported 100 million or so unique TCR beta sequences from roughly 180 million T cells.

The CDR3 consists of 16 residues. J was trimmed by 9 bases and V by 5 bases; bases with no gene match: 16. Germline loops: CDR1 MNHEY, CDR2 SMNVEV (reference sequence). On this clone: Its antigen is currently unknown.

Study findings and constraints: Many donors shared some public TCRs, even though most TCR sequences were rare. Accurate prediction of HLA-A and HLA-B alleles (for most subjects) was reportedly achieved from TCR beta sequences. Through in vitro validation, three CMV-associated chains were shown to be specific for CMV antigens.

Primers for the PCR totalled 60 Vbeta and 13 Jbeta. Produced via immunoSEQ multiplex PCR; TCRdb's table is partial and in-frame only. The sample lists tens of thousands of clones; roughly 83% were seen once. The sequence came from a young man in good health and CMV-seronegative. Sequencing input: PBMCs. This chain connects TRBV27 to TRBJ2-1; 7 bases match TRBD2. CDR3 sequence reads: CASSGRGGGAPAEQFF. The CDR3 nucleotides are TGTGCCAGCAGTGGGAGGGGAGGAGGCGCCCCGGCTGAGCAGTTCTTC.